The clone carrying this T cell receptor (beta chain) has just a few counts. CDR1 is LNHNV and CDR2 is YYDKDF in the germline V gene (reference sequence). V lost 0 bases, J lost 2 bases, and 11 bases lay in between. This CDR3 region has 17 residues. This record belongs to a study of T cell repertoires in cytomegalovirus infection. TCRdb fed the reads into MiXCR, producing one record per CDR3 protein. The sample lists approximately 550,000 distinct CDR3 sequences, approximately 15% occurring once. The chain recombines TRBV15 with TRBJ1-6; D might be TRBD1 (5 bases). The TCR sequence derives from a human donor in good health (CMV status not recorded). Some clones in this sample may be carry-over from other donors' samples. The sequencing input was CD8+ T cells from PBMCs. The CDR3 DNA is TGTGCCACCAGCAGAGAAGGCAGGGTAGCCTATAATTCACCCCTCCACTTT. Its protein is CATSREGRVAYNSPLHF.